Sequencing of this TCR beta chain was carried out in a study of blood T cells in healthy people across ages. This CDR3 contains 16 residues. Trimming removed 6 bases at V and 8 bases at J, with 22 bases between. Germline V lookup: CDR1 MNHEY, CDR2 SMNVEV (reference sequence). With a J-beta primer mix and a sample-barcoded 5' primer, a second PCR ran roughly 7 to 11 cycles. TCRdb reprocessed the 5' RACE reads with MiXCR, giving one entry per CDR3 protein. The table lists about 570,000 distinct CDR3 sequences, roughly a quarter of them singletons. The sample taken for sequencing was blood. The TCR originated in a woman aged 70-85 years in good health. The chain combines TRBV27 with TRBJ1-4, with no clear D. This CDR3 is CASRTWGSGGSEKLFF. CDR3 sequence (DNA): TGTGCCAGCAGGACCTGGGGTAGTGGTGGAAGCGAAAAACTGTTTTTT.